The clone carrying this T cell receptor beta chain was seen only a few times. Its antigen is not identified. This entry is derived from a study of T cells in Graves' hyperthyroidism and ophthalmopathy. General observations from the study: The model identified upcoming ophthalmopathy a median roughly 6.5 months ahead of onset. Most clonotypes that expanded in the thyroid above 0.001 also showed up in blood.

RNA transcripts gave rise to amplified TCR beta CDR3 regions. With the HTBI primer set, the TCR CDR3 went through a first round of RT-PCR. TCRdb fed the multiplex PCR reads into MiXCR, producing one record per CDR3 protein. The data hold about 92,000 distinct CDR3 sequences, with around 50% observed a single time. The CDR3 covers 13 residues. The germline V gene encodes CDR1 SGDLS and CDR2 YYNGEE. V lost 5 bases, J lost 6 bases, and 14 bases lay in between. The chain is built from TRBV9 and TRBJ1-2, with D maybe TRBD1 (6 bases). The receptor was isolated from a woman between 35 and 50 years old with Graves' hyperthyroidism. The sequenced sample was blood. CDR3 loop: CASRGEGGDGYTF. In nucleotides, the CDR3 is TGTGCCAGCAGAGGTGAAGGGGGGGATGGCTACACCTTC.